This T cell receptor (beta chain) was observed in a study of breast tumors, draining lymph nodes, adjacent tissues. TCRdb ran MiXCR on the multiplex PCR reads and lists one entry per CDR3 protein. This sample carries about 130,000 distinct CDR3 sequences, 15% to 20% of them seen once, and the ten largest clones take approximately 3.5%. At least ten counts were recorded for this clonotype. The germline gene is not matched at one end of the junction; a read error may be the cause. Samples came from axillary lymph nodes draining the breast cancer. The CDR3 runs to 13 residues. Germline assignment: CDR1 SSHAT and CDR2 FNYEAQ (reference sequence).

The J gene is TRBJ1-3, the V gene TRBV7-7; D is ambiguous. The origin of this receptor is a female donor with breast cancer. Some clones in this sample may be carry-over from other donors' samples. The specimen was axillary lymph node tissue. The CDR3 nucleotides are TGTGCTAGCAGCTTAAGTCTTGGAAACACCATATATTTT. Protein: CASSLSLGNTIYF.